This TCR beta chain came from a study of OX40 agonist ivuxolimab in advanced cancers. Study at large: Patients with hepatocellular carcinoma, melanoma, renal cell or head and neck cancer made up the dose-escalation patients.

Libraries were prepared by immunoSEQ multiplex PCR; TCRdb keeps only in-frame clonotypes and omits some of them. The table records about 82,000 clones, approximately 85% of them present only once. This CDR3 region has 12 residues. Germline loops: CDR1 MNHEY, CDR2 SVGAGI. Trimming took 4 bases from V and 11 from J, leaving 14 bases between them. The receptor comes from an adult with an advanced solid tumor such as melanoma, head and neck, liver or kidney cancer. Material: CD4+ or CD8+ T cells sorted from blood, obtained in a trial of the OX40 agonist ivuxolimab. The chain has TRBV6-5 and TRBJ1-1; possible D gene TRBD1, 5 bases. The CDR3 DNA is TGTGCCAGCAGTTCTCCCCGCGGGACTGCTTTCTTT. It encodes CASSSPRGTAFF.